This T cell receptor (beta chain) was profiled in a study of blood T cell repertoires in COVID-19. V shed 2 bases, J shed 5 bases, and the junction held 6 bases outside the gene matches. This CDR3 region has 15 residues. The germline V gene encodes CDR1 SGHRS and CDR2 YFSETQ. The study drew participants aged roughly 18 to 95 years from 20 to 30 US areas. Participant-given clinical history determined each cohort assignment. For recovered donors of Cohort 3, there were two negative PCRs, clearance, or symptom resolution. Using immunoSEQ multiplex PCR, the repertoire was profiled, and TCRdb retains in-frame clones only, with some absent. This repertoire shows about 250,000 clones, around nine tenths found once; its top ten account for under 2%.

Material: PBMCs or T cells enriched from blood (not recorded which). The J gene is TRBJ2-2, the V gene TRBV5-1; the match to TRBD2 covers 7 bases. This receptor was taken from a woman aged 50 to 60 who had recovered from COVID-19. CDR3 loop: CASSFSGEDTGELFF. DNA of the CDR3: TGCGCCAGCAGCTTCAGCGGGGAGGATACCGGGGAGCTGTTTTTT.